One and the same sample provided the 12 T cell receptor beta chains below, sequenced in a study of T-cell reconstitution after alpha-beta-depleted transplantation in children. Unique molecular identifiers were incorporated into the prepared TCRbeta library. TCRdb called the PCR reads again in MiXCR, with one record for every CDR3 protein. The sample contains 350,000 to 400,000 distinct CDR3 sequences, about an eighth of which appear only once. Material: PBMCs, obtained from the stem cell graft. These receptors all come from a human donor who donated a stem cell graft to a child with Fanconi anemia.

The chain joins TRBV20-1 to TRBJ2-3, with 7 positions matching TRBD2. This CDR3 has 15 residues. Per the germline V gene, CDR1 is DFQATT and CDR2 is SNEGSKA (reference sequence). After removal of 2 bases from V and 0 bases from J, the junction contained 5 bases not matched to a gene. The chain's CDR3 is CSARSPSGSTDTQYF. The DNA of the CDR3 is TGCAGTGCTAGATCCCCTAGCGGTAGCACAGATACGCAGTATTTT.

The chain couples TRBV20-1 to TRBJ2-3; 8 positions agree with TRBD1. The V segment lost 4 bases and the J segment 1 base; nucleotides outside the gene matches: 4. This CDR3 is 14 amino acids long. Germline CDR1 is DFQATT and CDR2 is SNEGSKA (reference sequence). The CDR3 bases are TGCAGTGCTACACCGGGACAGGGCACAGATACGCAGTATTTT. Translating gives CSATPGQGTDTQYF.

This chain connects TRBV29-1 to TRBJ2-5, with 7 bases lining up with TRBD2. Germline trimming cut 6 bases from V and 1 base from J; bases unmatched to any gene: 11. Per germline, CDR1 SQVTM and CDR2 ANQGSEA. CDR3 length equals 15 residues. The CDR3 is CSVARSGGIQETQYF. The CDR3 DNA reads as TGCAGCGTGGCACGGTCCGGGGGGATCCAAGAGACCCAGTACTTC.

This clonotype was recorded many times. The chain employs TRBV5-5 and TRBJ2-2; D assignment may be TRBD1 or TRBD2 (5 bases each). This CDR3 is 14 amino acids long. Germline V gives CDR1 SGHKS, CDR2 YYEKEE (reference sequence). V was cut by 5 bases and J by 4 bases, with 12 bases left in between. CDR3 loop: CASSWDRPTGELFF. CDR3 nucleotide sequence: TGTGCCAGCAGTTGGGACCGGCCCACCGGGGAGCTGTTTTTT.

The chain uses TRBV5-1 and TRBJ2-3, with 9 bases aligning to TRBD2. Germline V lookup: CDR1 SGHRS, CDR2 YFSETQ. V trimming: 5 bases; J trimming: 1 base; junction bases outside the gene matches: 5. There are 15 residues in the CDR3. The CDR3, as DNA: TGCGCCAGCAGATCAGCGGGGGGTCGCACAGATACGCAGTATTTT. Translating it yields CASRSAGGRTDTQYF.

V usage is TRBV12-3 or TRBV12-4 and J usage is TRBJ2-1, with 7 nucleotides matching TRBD2. J lost 4 bases, V lost 8 bases, and 11 bases had no gene match. The CDR3 is made up of 15 amino acids. Here the CDR3 DNA reads TGTGCCAGCCATCCCCTCTGGCGGGGGTACAATGAGCAGTTCTTC. This encodes CASHPLWRGYNEQFF.

This clonotype has a count of ten or more. This chain joins TRBV6-2 or TRBV6-3 and TRBJ1-1; D remains ambiguous. The CDR3 length is 14 residues. Germline assignment: CDR1 MNHEY and CDR2 SVGEGT. Trimming stripped 0 bases from V and 1 base from J, with 6 bases between. CDR3 coding DNA: TGTGCCAGCAGTTACTCGATGGGGAACACTGAAGCTTTCTTT. It encodes CASSYSMGNTEAFF.

This clonotype was found many times. The J gene is TRBJ2-3, the V gene TRBV15; D is unresolved. This CDR3 has 19 residues. V was shortened by 1 base and J by 2 bases, with 22 bases between the two germline ends. Germline V gives CDR1 LNHNV, CDR2 YYDKDF (reference sequence). CDR3 nucleotide sequence: TGTGCCACCAGCAGAGGTGGTCTGTACGGGTCCCCCTCCACAGATACGCAGTATTTT. Its translation: CATSRGGLYGSPSTDTQYF.

The chain couples TRBV12-3 or TRBV12-4 to TRBJ2-1, with unresolved D. V was shortened by 6 bases and J by 9 bases, with 15 bases between the two germline ends. The CDR3 has 13 residues. The CDR3 protein is CASRVLGKGEQFF. As DNA, the CDR3 is TGTGCCAGCAGGGTACTTGGGAAAGGTGAGCAGTTCTTC.

The V call is TRBV6-2 or TRBV6-3, the J call TRBJ2-1; D remains unclear. Looked up from germline, CDR1 is MNHEY and CDR2 is SVGEGT. The CDR3 length is 18 residues. V dropped 0 bases and J dropped 4 bases, with 19 bases sitting between them. CDR3 sequence (DNA): TGTGCCAGCAGTTACTCGAATTTAACAGAGATTTATTACAATGAGCAGTTCTTC. Amino acid sequence: CASSYSNLTEIYYNEQFF.

V and J are TRBV3-1 and TRBJ2-4, with TRBD2 matching 11 bases. This CDR3 contains 14 residues. The V gene end was trimmed by 10 bases and the J gene end by 5 bases; junction bases not matched to a gene: 7. The germline V gene encodes CDR1 LGHDT and CDR2 YNNKEL (reference sequence). The CDR3 spells CATSLAGAENIQYF. The CDR3 DNA is TGTGCCACCTCACTAGCGGGGGCCGAAAACATTCAGTACTTC.

The chain joins TRBV12-3 or TRBV12-4 to TRBJ1-5, with TRBD1 matching 10 bases. The trim removed 5 bases at V and 9 bases at J, leaving 16 bases unmatched. The CDR3 loop spans 17 amino acids. CDR3 amino acids: CASSLGTGVGGGMPQHF. As DNA, the CDR3 is TGTGCCAGCAGTCTCGGGACAGGGGTGGGTGGGGGGATGCCCCAGCATTTT.